This T cell receptor beta chain stems from a study of shared clonotypes between healthy human individuals. TCRdb's copy holds only in-frame clones and misses some; the assay was immunoSEQ multiplex PCR. This sample yields 550,000 to 750,000 clones, of which 92% are seen a single time; roughly 24% belongs to the top ten. The CDR3 runs 17 residues. CDR1 KGHSH and CDR2 LQKENI come from the germline V gene. The germline V and J ends were trimmed by 0 bases and 5 bases, with 17 bases remaining between them. Naivety among CD8 cells was defined by CD45RO negativity and positive CCR7 selection, thereby excluding terminally differentiated effector memory CD45RA+ cells. There were only Caucasian adults among the donors, and all lived in Nashville, Tennessee.

The rearrangement uses TRBV18 and TRBJ2-1; D gene uncertain. Input material: naive CD8+ T cells sorted from blood. This receptor was identified in a man aged 25-40 years in good health. The CDR3 sequence: CASSPPAPDHPNNEQFF. The CDR3 nucleotides are TGTGCCAGCTCACCACCGGCGCCAGACCACCCGAACAATGAGCAGTTCTTC.